A single sample gave rise to the 28 T cell receptor beta chains below, sequenced in a study of sequential checkpoint blockade in melanoma (dated by TCRdb to the late 2010s). The sample's treatment or condition label, decoded: randomized to nivolumab then ipilimumab (arm A) or the reverse (arm B). The library came from the immunoSEQ multiplex PCR assay. TCRdb took this table from immuneACCESS and kept in-frame rearrangements with V and J called. Such tables lack part of the clones; where checked against another copy, unresolved V genes explain under half of the gap, and the rest is unexplained. The sample data list about 2,200 clones, and approximately 16% of these were observed just once. The ten top clones hold 15% to 20% of the sample. The material was tumor tissue (inferred from file names), obtained from a patient given nivolumab and ipilimumab in sequence. The receptors here all came from a human donor with melanoma.

There are a few counts of this clone. V is TRBV29-1 and J is TRBJ1-1; TRBD1 aligns across 7 bases. V gave up 6 bases and J gave up 5 bases; unmatched junction bases: 9. The CDR3 consists of 13 residues. Germline V gives CDR1 SQVTM, CDR2 ANQGSEA. CDR3 loop: CSVTGGQKTEAFF. In DNA form, the CDR3 reads TGCAGCGTCACGGGGGGACAGAAAACTGAAGCTTTCTTT.

By frequency in the sample, this clone is medium-sized (0.01 to 0.1%). This sequence joins TRBV4-1 and TRBJ2-2; D is perhaps TRBD1 (6 bases). V lost 2 bases to trimming and J lost 4 bases, with 8 bases between them. This CDR3 has 14 amino acids. From germline, CDR1 is MGHRA and CDR2 YSYEKL. The CDR3 is CASSQQGFTGELFF. The CDR3 DNA follows: TGCGCCAGCAGCCAACAGGGGTTCACCGGGGAGCTGTTTTTT.

The chain joins TRBV6-1 to TRBJ1-2, with a possible D match to TRBD1 (5 bases). The V and J ends lost 1 base and 9 bases respectively, with 15 bases between them. CDR1 is MNHNS, CDR2 SASEGT, per germline. The CDR3 loop spans 14 amino acids. The CDR3 coding sequence is TGTGCCAGCAGTGAAGGCCCCGGGACTTGGAGCTACACCTTC. Translation: CASSEGPGTWSYTF.

This clone is categorized as medium-sized. This chain connects TRBV11-3 to TRBJ1-1; possibly TRBD1 for D (5 bases). With 5 bases removed from V and 0 bases from J, the gap between germline ends came to 13 bases. There are 15 residues in the CDR3. CDR1 and CDR2 from the germline V gene are SGHNT and YENEEA. CDR3 sequence (DNA): TGTGCCAGCAGCCCGGGAGTGGGGCTGAACACTGAAGCTTTCTTT. It translates to CASSPGVGLNTEAFF.

The chain couples TRBV19 to TRBJ2-7; D is possibly TRBD1 (6 bases). The CDR3 loop spans 14 amino acids. V lost 4 bases and J 6 bases, leaving 16 bases between the germline ends. Germline V gives CDR1 LNHDA, CDR2 SQIVND (reference sequence). CDR3 amino acids: CASSTTLGQREQYF. CDR3 sequence (DNA): TGTGCCAGTAGTACCACCCTTGGACAGCGCGAGCAGTACTTC.

This clone has a count of ten or more. This chain joins TRBV9 and TRBJ2-3, with D unresolved. Trimming stripped 7 bases from V and 0 bases from J, with 12 bases between. The CDR3 totals 14 residues. Germline lookup yields CDR1 SGDLS and CDR2 YYNGEE. The CDR3 loop reads CASGMGTSTDTQYF. The CDR3 nucleotides are TGTGCCAGCGGCATGGGAACAAGCACAGATACGCAGTATTTT.

This clone was counted many times. Compared with germline, one end of the junction differs, possibly owing to a read error. The rearrangement uses TRBV15 and TRBJ2-1, with 13 bases that match TRBD2. In germline, CDR1 is LNHNV, CDR2 YYDKDF (reference sequence). This CDR3 region has 15 residues. This chain's CDR3 is CASSFTSGGANEQFF. The CDR3 nucleotides are TGTGCCAGCAGCTTCACTAGCGGGGGGGCCAATGAGCAGTTCTTC.

This chain connects TRBV29-1 to TRBJ2-7; D gene ambiguous. In germline, CDR1 is SQVTM, CDR2 ANQGSEA. With 4 bases removed from V and 2 bases from J, the gap between germline ends came to 12 bases. The length of the CDR3 is 13 residues. The CDR3, as DNA: TGCAGCGTTGGGCAGGAAAATACCTACGAGCAGTACTTC. Translated: CSVGQENTYEQYF.

In its sample, this clone ranks as medium-sized. This chain joins TRBV11-3 and TRBJ1-4; 8 nucleotides align to TRBD1. Germline lookup yields CDR1 SGHNT and CDR2 YENEEA. V lost 8 bases and J lost 3; bases outside the gene matches: 11. There are 16 residues in the CDR3. DNA of the CDR3: TGTGCCAGCGGGGACAGGACCTCGGGGGCTAATGAAAAACTGTTTTTT. As protein: CASGDRTSGANEKLFF.

The table lists this clone with many counts. V gene TRBV4-1 combines with J gene TRBJ1-2; D unresolved. The CDR3 runs to 15 residues. The germline V gene has CDR1 MGHRA and CDR2 YSYEKL. The V gene lost 0 bases and the J gene lost 4 bases, with 12 bases spanning the gap. CDR3 DNA: TGCGCCAGCAGCCAAGATCATCCACATATCTATGGCTACACCTTC. Residues: CASSQDHPHIYGYTF.

By frequency in the sample, this clone is large. The V gene is TRBV19, the J gene TRBJ1-1; D remains unclear. Germline V lookup: CDR1 LNHDA, CDR2 SQIVND (reference sequence). This CDR3 comprises 14 residues. CDR3 loop: CASLEGRTNTEAFF. CDR3 in DNA: TGTGCTTCGTTAGAGGGCAGGACGAACACTGAAGCTTTCTTT.

The chain uses TRBV6-8 and TRBJ2-3; possibly TRBD1 or TRBD2 for D (5 bases each). In germline, CDR1 is MNHGY, CDR2 SAAAGT. V lost 5 bases and J 2 bases, leaving 11 bases between the germline ends. This CDR3 spans 14 amino acids. The CDR3 protein is CASSDGTDTDTQYF. The DNA of the CDR3 is TGTGCCAGCAGTGACGGGACGGACACAGATACGCAGTATTTT.

The sample holds a few counts of this clone. The chain uses TRBV9 and TRBJ2-5; the D is unclear. The V gene lost 2 bases and the J gene lost 5 bases, with 10 bases spanning the gap. Germline V CDR1 and CDR2: SGDLS, YYNGEE. The CDR3 length is 13 residues. The CDR3 is CASSVKGSETQYF. In DNA form, the CDR3 reads TGTGCCAGCAGCGTTAAAGGGTCGGAGACCCAGTACTTC.

Judged by abundance, this clone is medium-sized. J is TRBJ2-1 and V is TRBV11-3, with 13 bases aligning to TRBD2. V lost 5 bases and J lost 6; bases outside the gene matches: 7. The CDR3 is made up of 16 amino acids. Germline V gene data show CDR1 as SGHNT and CDR2 as YENEEA. CDR3 nucleotide sequence: TGTGCCAGCAGCCCTCGACTAGCGGGGGGCTTCAATGAGCAGTTCTTC. Residues: CASSPRLAGGFNEQFF. The full variable domain, rest sourced from reference TRBV11-3 and TRBJ2-1, is EAGVVQSPRYKIIEKKQPVAFWCNPISGHNTLYWYLQNLGQGPELLIRYENEEAVDDSQLPKDRFSAERLKGVDSTLKIQPAELGDSAVYLCASSPRLAGGFNEQFFGPGTRLTVL.

This chain connects TRBV19 to TRBJ1-3; D call uncertain. This CDR3 is 14 amino acids long. Germline lookup yields CDR1 LNHDA and CDR2 SQIVND (reference sequence). V lost 3 bases and J 0 bases, leaving 6 bases between the germline ends. CDR3 loop: CASSMGSSGNTIYF. The CDR3 bases are TGTGCCAGTAGTATGGGCAGCTCTGGAAACACCATATATTTT.

The rearrangement uses TRBV10-2 and TRBJ1-1, with TRBD1 identical over 7 bases. Germline V lookup: CDR1 WSHSY, CDR2 SAAADI. The CDR3 sequence is 14 residues long. After removal of 6 bases from V and 1 base from J, the junction contained 5 bases not matched to a gene. CDR3 protein: CASSGTEGNTEAFF. The CDR3 DNA reads as TGCGCCAGCAGCGGGACAGAGGGGAACACTGAAGCTTTCTTT.

This sequence joins TRBV6-8 and TRBJ2-7; D not resolved. Germline V lookup: CDR1 MNHGY, CDR2 SAAAGT. Trimming removed 4 bases at V and 4 bases at J, with 8 bases between. CDR3 length equals 12 residues. CDR3 sequence reads: CASSSTPYEQYV. CDR3 DNA sequence: TGTGCCAGCAGTTCTACACCATACGAGCAGTACGTC.

This clone was counted a few times. The chain is built from TRBV6-8 and TRBJ2-5, with D unclear. With 5 bases removed from V and 5 bases from J, the gap between germline ends came to 9 bases. The germline gives CDR1 MNHGY, CDR2 SAAAGT. CDR3 size: 12 residues. CDR3 nucleotide sequence: TGTGCCAGCAGTGAGCACTCGGAGACCCAGTACTTC. It specifies CASSEHSETQYF.

This chain joins TRBV18 and TRBJ2-2, with 11 bases identical to TRBD2. The CDR3 contains 16 residues. Per the germline V gene, CDR1 is KGHSH and CDR2 is LQKENI. V was pared by 4 bases and J by 4 bases, with 5 bases of the junction left unmatched. The chain's CDR3 is CASSLPGLAGTGELFF. The DNA for the CDR3 is TGTGCCAGCTCACTGCCCGGACTAGCGGGCACCGGGGAGCTGTTTTTT.

The V and J genes are TRBV9 and TRBJ2-2, with 7 positions matching TRBD1. This CDR3 is 15 amino acids long. Germline V gives CDR1 SGDLS, CDR2 YYNGEE. V lost 3 bases, J lost 1 base, and 3 bases stayed unmatched. The CDR3 DNA follows: TGTGCCAGCAGCGGAAGACAGGGGAACACCGGGGAGCTGTTTTTT. The encoded protein is CASSGRQGNTGELFF.

The chain employs TRBV5-1 and TRBJ1-2; the D is unclear. CDR1 is SGHRS, CDR2 YFSETQ, per germline. The CDR3 is made up of 14 amino acids. V lost 4 bases, J lost 2 bases, and 12 bases lay in between. CDR3 protein: CASSTATSNYGYTF. The CDR3 DNA is TGCGCCAGCAGCACAGCCACTTCCAACTATGGCTACACCTTC.

This clone appeared many times. The chain joins TRBV11-3 to TRBJ2-1, with D maybe TRBD2 (5 bases). Germline-derived CDR1 and CDR2 are SGHNT and YENEEA. Trimming removed 3 bases from V and 2 bases from J, with 11 bases in between. CDR3 length equals 15 residues. CDR3 nucleotide sequence: TGTGCCAGCAGCTTTCGGGAAGCAACCTACAATGAGCAGTTCTTC. Translated, it gives CASSFREATYNEQFF.

Sample share makes this clone medium-sized. The rearrangement links TRBV11-3 to TRBJ2-2; tentative D call: TRBD1 (5 bases). Germline V gene lookup returns CDR1 SGHNT and CDR2 YENEEA. V dropped 5 bases and J dropped 2 bases, with 15 bases sitting between them. There are 16 residues in the CDR3. The CDR3 DNA reads TGTGCCAGCAGCCTGGAGCAGGGTTTAAACACCGGGGAGCTGTTTTTT. Protein product: CASSLEQGLNTGELFF.

V is TRBV6-8 and J is TRBJ2-7; the D is unclear. The CDR3 runs 12 residues. The germline V and J ends were trimmed by 2 bases and 5 bases, with 7 bases remaining between them. The germline V gene encodes CDR1 MNHGY and CDR2 SAAAGT. CDR3 sequence (DNA): TGTGCCAGCAGTTACGATACGAACGAGCAGTACGTC. This sequence encodes CASSYDTNEQYV.

This clone is judged medium-sized. The gene calls are TRBV11-3 and TRBJ2-7, with D perhaps TRBD1 or TRBD2 (5 bases each). The CDR3 totals 14 residues. Germline CDR1 is SGHNT and CDR2 is YENEEA. V was cut by 1 base and J by 1 base, with 8 bases left in between. The CDR3 reads CASSLGGYSYEQYF. CDR3 nucleotide sequence: TGTGCCAGCAGCTTAGGGGGGTATTCCTACGAGCAGTACTTC.

This sequence joins TRBV18 and TRBJ2-7; D not certain. The CDR3 contains 13 residues. Germline loops: CDR1 KGHSH, CDR2 LQKENI. The V gene lost 6 bases and the J gene lost 3 bases, with 12 bases spanning the gap. As DNA, the CDR3 is TGTGCCAGCTCGCCCAAAGGGAACTACGAGCAGTACGTC. This sequence encodes CASSPKGNYEQYV.

This clone has just a few counts. The chain recombines TRBV9 with TRBJ2-1; D may be TRBD2 (6 bases). This CDR3 has 15 residues. The ends were cut back, 1 base at V and 6 bases at J, with 14 bases in the middle. The germline CDR1 and CDR2 sequences are SGDLS and YYNGEE. CDR3 coding DNA: TGTGCCAGCAGCGTAACATTGGACGGGGGCAATGAGCAGTTCTTC. Translated, it gives CASSVTLDGGNEQFF.

By proportion, this clone is medium-sized. This chain joins TRBV6-8 and TRBJ1-5, with D possibly TRBD1 on 6 matching bases. This CDR3 is 17 amino acids long. The germline V gene encodes CDR1 MNHGY and CDR2 SAAAGT. Deletions cut 7 bases from V and 0 bases from J, with 19 bases between. In DNA, the CDR3 is TGTGCCAGCACCTACCTCCGGGACACCGGTAGCAATCAGCCCCAGCATTTT. Protein: CASTYLRDTGSNQPQHF.